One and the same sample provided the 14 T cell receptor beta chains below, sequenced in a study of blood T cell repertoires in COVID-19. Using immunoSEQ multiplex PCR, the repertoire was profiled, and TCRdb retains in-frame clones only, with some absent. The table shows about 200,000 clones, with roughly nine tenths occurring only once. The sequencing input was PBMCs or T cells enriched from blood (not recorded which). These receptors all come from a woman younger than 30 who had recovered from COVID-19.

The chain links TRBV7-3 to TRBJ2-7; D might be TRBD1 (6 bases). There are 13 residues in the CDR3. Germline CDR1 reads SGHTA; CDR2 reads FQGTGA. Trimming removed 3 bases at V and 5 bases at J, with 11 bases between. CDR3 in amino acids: CASSFRTVNEQYF. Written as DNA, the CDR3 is TGTGCCAGCAGCTTCAGGACAGTGAACGAGCAGTACTTC.

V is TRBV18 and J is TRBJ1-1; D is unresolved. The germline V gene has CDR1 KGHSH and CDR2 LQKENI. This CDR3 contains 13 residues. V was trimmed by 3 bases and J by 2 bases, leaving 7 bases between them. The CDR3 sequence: CASSPPPNTEAFF. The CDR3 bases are TGTGCCAGCTCACCCCCCCCAAACACTGAAGCTTTCTTT.

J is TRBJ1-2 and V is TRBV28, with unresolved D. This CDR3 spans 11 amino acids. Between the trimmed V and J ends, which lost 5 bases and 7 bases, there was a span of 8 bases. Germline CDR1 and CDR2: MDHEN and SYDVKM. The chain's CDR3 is CASSPGTGYTF. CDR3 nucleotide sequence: TGTGCCAGCAGTCCGGGTACTGGCTACACCTTC.

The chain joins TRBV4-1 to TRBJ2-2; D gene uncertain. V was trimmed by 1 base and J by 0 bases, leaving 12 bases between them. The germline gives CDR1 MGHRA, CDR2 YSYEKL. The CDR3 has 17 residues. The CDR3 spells CASSQVRSPANTGELFF. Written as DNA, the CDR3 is TGCGCCAGCAGCCAAGTAAGATCCCCAGCGAACACCGGGGAGCTGTTTTTT.

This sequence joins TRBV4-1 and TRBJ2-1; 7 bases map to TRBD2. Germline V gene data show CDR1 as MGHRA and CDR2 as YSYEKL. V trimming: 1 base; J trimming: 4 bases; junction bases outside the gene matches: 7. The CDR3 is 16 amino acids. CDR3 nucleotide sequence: TGCGCCAGCAGCCAAGTCAGGCTAGCGGTTTACAATGAGCAGTTCTTC. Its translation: CASSQVRLAVYNEQFF.

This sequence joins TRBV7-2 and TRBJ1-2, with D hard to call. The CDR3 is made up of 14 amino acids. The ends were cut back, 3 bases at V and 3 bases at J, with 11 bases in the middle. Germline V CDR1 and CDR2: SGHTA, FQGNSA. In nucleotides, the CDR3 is TGTGCCAGCAGCTTCGCGAGGCCGGACTATGGCTACACCTTC. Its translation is CASSFARPDYGYTF. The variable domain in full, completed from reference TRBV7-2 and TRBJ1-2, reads GAGVSQSPSNKVTEKGKDVELRCDPISGHTALYWYRQSLGQGLEFLIYFQGNSAPDKSGLPSDRFSAERTGGSVSTLTIQRTQQEDSAVYLCASSFARPDYGYTFGSGTRLTVV.

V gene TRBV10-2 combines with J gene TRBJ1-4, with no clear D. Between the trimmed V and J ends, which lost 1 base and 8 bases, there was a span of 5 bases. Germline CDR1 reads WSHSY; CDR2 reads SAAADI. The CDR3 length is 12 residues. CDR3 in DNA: TGCGCCAGCAGTGAGTTCGGGGAAAAACTGTTTTTT. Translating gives CASSEFGEKLFF.

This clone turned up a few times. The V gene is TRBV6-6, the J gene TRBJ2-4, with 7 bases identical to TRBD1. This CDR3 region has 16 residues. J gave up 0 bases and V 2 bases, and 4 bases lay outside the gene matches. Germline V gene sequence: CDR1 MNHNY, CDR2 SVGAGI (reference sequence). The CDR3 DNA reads TGTGCCAGCAGTTACGAGGGACAGCTAGCCAAAAACATTCAGTACTTC. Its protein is CASSYEGQLAKNIQYF.

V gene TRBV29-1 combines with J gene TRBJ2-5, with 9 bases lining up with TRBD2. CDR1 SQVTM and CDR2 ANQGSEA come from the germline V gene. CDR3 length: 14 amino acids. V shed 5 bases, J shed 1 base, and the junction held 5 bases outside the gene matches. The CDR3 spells CSVPLAGPQETQYF. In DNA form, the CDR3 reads TGCAGCGTTCCCCTAGCGGGGCCCCAAGAGACCCAGTACTTC.

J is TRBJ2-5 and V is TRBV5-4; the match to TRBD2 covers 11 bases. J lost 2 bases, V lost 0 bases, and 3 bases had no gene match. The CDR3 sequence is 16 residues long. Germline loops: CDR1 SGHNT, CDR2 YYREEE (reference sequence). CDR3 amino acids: CASSLGLAGGQETQYF. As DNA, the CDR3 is TGTGCCAGCAGCTTGGGCCTAGCGGGGGGACAAGAGACCCAGTACTTC. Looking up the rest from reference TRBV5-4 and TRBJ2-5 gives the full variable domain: ETGVTQSPTHLIKTRGQQVTLRCSSQSGHNTVSWYQQALGQGPQFIFQYYREEENGRGNFPPRFSGLQFPNYSSELNVNALELDDSALYLCASSLGLAGGQETQYFGPGTRLLVL.

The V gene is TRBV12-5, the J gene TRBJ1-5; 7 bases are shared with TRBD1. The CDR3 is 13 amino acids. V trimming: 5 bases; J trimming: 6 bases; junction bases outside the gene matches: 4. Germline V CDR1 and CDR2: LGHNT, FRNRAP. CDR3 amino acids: CASGPDRVQPQHF. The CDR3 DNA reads TGTGCTAGTGGTCCTGACAGGGTTCAGCCCCAGCATTTT.

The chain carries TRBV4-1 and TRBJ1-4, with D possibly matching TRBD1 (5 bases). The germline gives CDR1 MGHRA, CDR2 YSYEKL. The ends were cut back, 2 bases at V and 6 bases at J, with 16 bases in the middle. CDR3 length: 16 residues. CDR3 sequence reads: CASSQLDGRGDEKLFF. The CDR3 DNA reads TGCGCCAGCAGCCAACTCGATGGGCGGGGCGATGAAAAACTGTTTTTT.

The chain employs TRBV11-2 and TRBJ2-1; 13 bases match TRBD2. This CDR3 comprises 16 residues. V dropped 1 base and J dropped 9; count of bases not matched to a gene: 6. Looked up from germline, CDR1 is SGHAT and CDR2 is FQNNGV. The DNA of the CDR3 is TGTGCCAGCAGCTTAGTACTAGCGGGGGGGCTCGTTGAGCAGTTCTTC. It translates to CASSLVLAGGLVEQFF.

As DNA, the CDR3 is TGTGCCAGTAGTCAAACAGGGCTCTCTGGAAACACCATATATTTT. Amino acids: CASSQTGLSGNTIYF. The chain carries TRBV19 and TRBJ1-3, with D maybe TRBD1 (6 bases). V was shortened by 5 bases and J by 0 bases, with 11 bases between the two germline ends. The CDR3 covers 15 residues. Germline V gives CDR1 LNHDA, CDR2 SQIVND (reference sequence).